This passage covers 19 T cell receptor beta chains from one sample sequenced in a study of monozygotic twins with inflammatory bowel disease (dated by TCRdb to 2018 to 2020). Library method: 5' RACE. The reads were generated on an Illumina HiSeq 2500. TCRdb reprocessed the reads, and each CDR3 protein sequence is entered once, without DNA. The sample's table covers some 440,000 distinct CDR3 sequences. 2.4% of the sample is held by the ten biggest clonotypes. The sample taken for sequencing was blood. The receptors were gathered from a human donor with ulcerative colitis or Crohn's disease, or a healthy co-twin of an affected twin (not recorded which).

The chain is built from TRBV3-1 and TRBJ2-5. Germline loops: CDR1 LGHDT, CDR2 YNNKEL (reference sequence). The CDR3 consists of 15 residues. This CDR3 is CASSQDRVWQETQYF.

The genes are TRBV6-5 and TRBJ1-2; the TCRdb call, TRBD1, lacks DNA for checking. The CDR3 is made up of 15 amino acids. In germline, CDR1 is MNHEY, CDR2 SVGAGI. CDR3 loop: CASSYSIGDWRGYTF.

The rearrangement joins TRBV5-5 to TRBJ1-5; TCRdb outputs TRBD1, but without DNA this stays unchecked. The germline CDR1 and CDR2 sequences are SGHKS and YYEKEE (reference sequence). The CDR3 consists of 16 residues. The chain's CDR3 is CASSLTGAGSAQPQHF.

V usage is TRBV20-1 and J usage is TRBJ2-1; TCRdb gives TRBD2 as the D gene, but with no DNA this cannot be confirmed. Germline CDR1 and CDR2: DFQATT and SNEGSKA (reference sequence). This CDR3 is built from 15 residues. CDR3 protein: CSALTSAQDYNEQFF.

The genes are TRBV30 and TRBJ2-5; TCRdb's assignment of TRBD1 cannot be checked, as there is no DNA. The CDR3 is 14 residues long. Germline-derived CDR1 and CDR2 are GTSNPN and SVGIG (reference sequence). The CDR3 sequence: CAWSDGGGKETQYF.

The chain uses TRBV14 and TRBJ2-1. The CDR3 has 13 residues. Germline values: CDR1 SGHDN, CDR2 FVKESK. CDR3: CASNGGALNEQFF.

The genes are TRBV12-3 or TRBV12-4 and TRBJ1-5; no DNA is available, so the TRBD1 call from TCRdb remains unchecked. The CDR3 totals 15 residues. CDR3 region: CASSLRDRSNQPQHF.

The chain couples TRBV5-1 to TRBJ2-1; TCRdb designates TRBD1, a call that cannot be tested without DNA. Germline lookup yields CDR1 SGHRS and CDR2 YFSETQ. CDR3 length: 14 amino acids. This chain's CDR3 is CASSLEQGKNEQFF.

This chain uses TRBV20-1 with TRBJ1-1. Germline values: CDR1 DFQATT, CDR2 SNEGSKA (reference sequence). This CDR3 contains 12 residues. CDR3 loop: CSASLMNTEAFF.

The CDR3 is CASSSRDRTEQYF. The chain couples TRBV5-5 to TRBJ2-7; the TRBD1 assignment by TCRdb is unverifiable without DNA. This CDR3 has 13 amino acids. Germline V gives CDR1 SGHKS, CDR2 YYEKEE (reference sequence).

The rearrangement joins TRBV20-1 to TRBJ2-1. Germline CDR1 and CDR2: DFQATT and SNEGSKA (reference sequence). This CDR3 is 14 amino acids long. CDR3 sequence: CSARRGGSYNEQFF.

The chain combines TRBV6-5 with TRBJ2-7; checking the TCRdb D call of TRBD1 is not possible without DNA. Germline-derived CDR1 and CDR2 are MNHEY and SVGAGI. This CDR3 contains 15 residues. CDR3: CASRLDRGFAYEQYF.

This chain uses TRBV5-6 with TRBJ1-6; lacking DNA, the TRBD1 call made by TCRdb goes unchecked. There are 15 residues in the CDR3. The germline gives CDR1 SGHDT, CDR2 YYEEEE. CDR3 region: CASSLGQGSNSPLHF.

The chain has TRBV12-3 or TRBV12-4 and TRBJ1-1. CDR3 length equals 14 residues. The CDR3 loop reads CASSFRAGNTEAFF.

CDR3 amino acids: CASSLRTGWTGELFF. This chain joins TRBV27 and TRBJ2-2; the TRBD1 assignment by TCRdb is unverifiable without DNA. From germline, CDR1 is MNHEY and CDR2 SMNVEV (reference sequence). The length of the CDR3 is 15 residues.

The CDR3: CASSLPGQGPKGQFF. The chain couples TRBV18 to TRBJ2-1; TCRdb's D call, TRBD2, is unchecked because there is no DNA. The CDR3 has 15 amino acids. Looked up from germline, CDR1 is KGHSH and CDR2 is LQKENI.

This chain connects TRBV27 to TRBJ2-5; the TCRdb call, TRBD2, lacks DNA for checking. Germline V gene data show CDR1 as MNHEY and CDR2 as SMNVEV (reference sequence). The CDR3 consists of 16 residues. This CDR3 reads CASSTWTSGIQETQYF.

V and J are TRBV20-1 and TRBJ2-5. Germline CDR1 reads DFQATT; CDR2 reads SNEGSKA (reference sequence). The CDR3 contains 14 residues. CDR3 residues: CSARRTDSQETQYF.

The chain couples TRBV5-1 to TRBJ2-2; there is no DNA to check the TCRdb D call of TRBD1. The CDR3 loop spans 18 amino acids. Germline V gene data show CDR1 as SGHRS and CDR2 as YFSETQ. CDR3 residues: CASSLFVPEQGFAGELFF.